A single sample is the source of the 2 T cell receptor beta chains below, sequenced in a study of blood T cell repertoires in COVID-19. TCRdb keeps only in-frame clones here, not all; method: immunoSEQ multiplex PCR. The data hold over 250,000 clones, with about nine tenths observed a single time. Sequencing used peripheral blood. The receptors stem from a man aged 60-69 years who had recovered from COVID-19.

The chain links TRBV2 to TRBJ2-1; 8 bases fit TRBD2. The V gene end was trimmed by 8 bases and the J gene end by 0 bases; junction bases not matched to a gene: 6. The CDR3 extends over 15 amino acids. CDR1 SNHLY and CDR2 FYNNEI come from the germline V gene. In DNA form, the CDR3 reads TGTGCCAGCCAAAAGAGCGGGGGCTCCTACAATGAGCAGTTCTTC. This encodes CASQKSGGSYNEQFF.

The CDR3 loop reads CASSKETATQETQYF. The CDR3 DNA reads TGTGCCAGCAGCAAGGAGACAGCGACTCAAGAGACCCAGTACTTC. The V and J genes are TRBV21-1 and TRBJ2-5; no DNA check was done on the table's D call, TRBD1. TRBV21-1 is termed a pseudogene. This CDR3 has 15 amino acids.